The text below deals with one T cell receptor (beta chain). The data stem from a study of T cell changes during pregnancy in multiple sclerosis. The CDR3 runs to 12 residues. Germline V gives CDR1 GTSNPN, CDR2 SVGIG (reference sequence). V lost 2 bases, J lost 8 bases, and 12 bases lay in between. Assay used: immunoSEQ multiplex PCR; TCRdb lists only in-frame clones, some missing. This sample carries approximately 30,000 clones, 75% to 90% of them seen once, and the ten largest clones take 0.5% to 0.6%. The sequence derives from a female donor in good health, enrolled as a control in a pregnancy study. The chain recombines TRBV30 with TRBJ1-2; D possibly corresponds to TRBD1 (5 bases). Sequenced material: CD4+ T cells from peripheral blood mononuclear cells, taken in the first trimester of pregnancy. In nucleotides, the CDR3 is TGTGCCTGGAGTCCTGGGGCGCGAGGCTACACCTTC. Translated: CAWSPGARGYTF.